This section outlines one T cell receptor beta chain sequence together with its context. Antigen specificity is unknown. CDR1 is LNHDA and CDR2 is SQIVND in the germline V gene (reference sequence). Unmatched junction bases numbered 4, after V lost 7 bases and J lost 0 bases. This CDR3 contains 14 residues. The data were taken from a study of OX40 agonist ivuxolimab in advanced cancers. Looking at the study overall: Dose-escalation patients had hepatocellular carcinoma, melanoma, renal cell or head and neck cancer. At 82.7% male, the cohort had a mean age of approximately 60 years, ranging from about 20 to 79.

The study's findings and limits: At doses 0.1 to 3.0 mg/kg, CD4+ and CD8+ clones expanded.

Measured with immunoSEQ multiplex PCR; TCRdb has only the in-frame clones, and not every one. The table shows some 41,000 clones, with nearly 90% occurring only once. The TCR was taken from an adult with an advanced solid tumor such as melanoma, head and neck, liver or kidney cancer. The chain joins TRBV19 to TRBJ2-3; 7 nucleotides match TRBD2. This specimen was CD4+ or CD8+ T cells sorted from blood, taken in a trial of the OX40 agonist ivuxolimab. In DNA, the CDR3 is TGTGCCAGTAATAGGGAGGGTAGCACAGATACGCAGTATTTT. Translation gives CASNREGSTDTQYF.